Following are 24 T cell receptor beta chains from one sample sequenced in a study of vaccination effects on CD4 cells after COVID-19. Their cognate antigens are unknown. The protocol was immunoSEQ multiplex PCR, while the TCRdb copy is restricted to in-frame clones and leaves out a portion. The table shows about 15,000 clones, with approximately 80% occurring only once. Expansion with viral peptide pools was applied to antigen-specific CD4+ T cells by the ViraFEST assay prior to sequencing. Following a 10-day culture, CD4+ T cells were purified. A PCR test confirmed that the person had SARS-CoV-2 infection between March and December 2020. Vaccination of participants consisted of two doses of either the BNT162b2 or mRNA-1273 vaccine. The material sequenced was CD4+ T cells from PBMCs cultured with HCoV-NL63 spike peptides, taken after COVID-19 vaccination. The receptors derive from a human donor who had a prior SARS-CoV-2 infection.

The V call is TRBV5-6, the J call TRBJ2-3; 7 positions match TRBD1. The CDR3 is 16 residues long. The ends lost 1 base at V and 7 bases at J; junction bases unmatched: 12. CDR1 is SGHDT and CDR2 is YYEEEE in the germline V gene. The CDR3 is CASSLTGANLMNTQYF. The CDR3 DNA sequence: TGTGCCAGCAGCTTGACAGGGGCTAACCTCATGAATACGCAGTATTTT.

This chain links TRBV30 with TRBJ2-3; D not resolved. CDR1 and CDR2 from the germline V gene are GTSNPN and SVGIG (reference sequence). The CDR3 has 13 residues. Trimming pared 3 bases from V and 5 bases from J, leaving 12 bases between. This CDR3 reads CAWSPQFLDTQYF. The CDR3 nucleotides read TGTGCCTGGAGCCCCCAATTCTTAGATACGCAGTATTTT.

This clone was detected only a few times. The rearrangement uses TRBV11-1 and TRBJ2-7; TRBD1 matches at 7 bases. V lost 4 bases and J lost 2; bases outside the gene matches: 5. The CDR3 runs to 14 residues. Germline-derived CDR1 and CDR2 are SGHAT and FQDESV (reference sequence). The CDR3 here is CASSSPGQTYEQYF. The CDR3, as DNA: TGTGCCAGCAGCTCCCCGGGACAGACCTACGAGCAGTACTTC.

This chain connects TRBV5-4 to TRBJ2-5; either TRBD1 or TRBD2 may supply D (6 bases each). The CDR3 covers 14 residues. V was clipped by 2 bases and J by 5 bases, with 13 bases between them. Germline CDR1 reads SGHNT; CDR2 reads YYREEE (reference sequence). CDR3 nucleotide sequence: TGTGCCAGCAGCTTAGGTGGAGGGGGGGAGACCCAGTACTTC. Amino acid sequence: CASSLGGGGETQYF.

The chain has TRBV5-4 and TRBJ2-3; TRBD2 matches 12 bases. Germline V gene data show CDR1 as SGHNT and CDR2 as YYREEE (reference sequence). The CDR3 contains 15 residues. J gave up 8 bases and V 3 bases, and 7 bases lay outside the gene matches. CDR3 loop: CASSSTSGGPGTQYF. In DNA form, the CDR3 reads TGTGCCAGCAGCTCGACTAGCGGGGGCCCTGGTACGCAGTATTTT.

This sequence joins TRBV27 and TRBJ2-2; 11 bases are a match to TRBD2. Germline-derived CDR1 and CDR2 are MNHEY and SMNVEV (reference sequence). Germline trimming cut 5 bases from V and 7 bases from J; bases unmatched to any gene: 6. The CDR3 length is 15 residues. The CDR3 region is CASSRLAGTIGELFF. The CDR3 DNA sequence: TGTGCCAGCAGTAGACTAGCGGGAACGATCGGGGAGCTGTTTTTT.

The gene calls are TRBV6-5 and TRBJ1-1; D perhaps matches TRBD1 (6 bases). The CDR3 contains 14 residues. CDR1 and CDR2 (germline): MNHEY, SVGAGI. Trimming pared 4 bases from V and 1 base from J, leaving 10 bases between. CDR3 region: CASSSIRGNTEAFF. The CDR3 nucleotides read TGTGCCAGCAGTTCAATCAGGGGGAACACTGAAGCTTTCTTT.

This clone was seen more than once but under ten times. The V and J genes are TRBV7-3 and TRBJ2-5; D remains ambiguous. This CDR3 region has 13 residues. V lost 5 bases, J lost 4 bases, and 11 bases lay in between. Germline V gene sequence: CDR1 SGHTA, CDR2 FQGTGA. The CDR3 DNA follows: TGTGCCAGCAGCCGAACCGGTCGAGAGACCCAGTACTTC. Its translation: CASSRTGRETQYF.

A few counts support this clone. The chain employs TRBV11-2 and TRBJ2-7; TRBD2 might be the D (6 bases). Germline CDR1 and CDR2: SGHAT and FQNNGV. The CDR3 runs 14 residues. Trimming removed 5 bases at V and 0 bases at J, with 11 bases between. The CDR3 loop is CASSPSVSSYEQYF. The CDR3 DNA reads TGTGCCAGCAGCCCTAGCGTAAGCTCCTACGAGCAGTACTTC. Based on the CDR3 plus reference TRBV11-2 and TRBJ2-7, the full variable domain is EAGVAQSPRYKIIEKRQSVAFWCNPISGHATLYWYQQILGQGPKLLIQFQNNGVVDDSQLPKDRFSAERLKGVDSTLKIQPAKLEDSAVYLCASSPSVSSYEQYFGPGTRLTVT.

This chain uses TRBV4-2 with TRBJ2-2; D not resolved. This CDR3 has 15 residues. Germline loops: CDR1 LGHNA, CDR2 YNFKEQ. The V end was cut by 1 base, the J end by 0 bases, with 6 bases between. As DNA, the CDR3 is TGTGCCAGCAGCCAAGGTGGAACGAACACCGGGGAGCTGTTTTTT. This translates into CASSQGGTNTGELFF.

This chain connects TRBV7-6 to TRBJ1-2; D is possibly TRBD1 (5 bases). Germline V gives CDR1 SGHVS, CDR2 FNYEAQ. V was cut by 9 bases and J by 4 bases, with 21 bases left in between. The CDR3 length is 15 residues. The DNA for the CDR3 is TGTGCCAGGCGTGGACCGGGACGGATCTTCTATGGCTACACCTTC. Translating gives CARRGPGRIFYGYTF. The full variable domain, in which reference TRBV7-6 and TRBJ1-2 provide the parts outside the CDR3, is GAGVSQSPRYKVTKRGQDVALRCDPISGHVSLYWYRQALGQGPEFLTYFNYEAQQDKSGLPNDRFSAERPEGSISTLTIQRTEQRDSAMYRCARRGPGRIFYGYTFGSGTRLTVV.

The chain is built from TRBV5-1 and TRBJ2-1; D could derive from TRBD1 or TRBD2 (7 bases each). Trimming removed 3 bases from V and 9 bases from J, with 16 bases in between. Germline assignment: CDR1 SGHRS and CDR2 YFSETQ. The CDR3 consists of 14 residues. The CDR3 region has the DNA TGCGCCAGCAGCTCGGGGAGCAGGGGGGGTGAGCAGTTCTTC. This gives the protein CASSSGSRGGEQFF.

This clone was seen once. The V gene is TRBV5-1, the J gene TRBJ1-6; 7 nucleotides agree with TRBD1. The CDR3 consists of 15 residues. The V gene's germline CDR1 is SGHRS and CDR2 YFSETQ. With V trimmed by 4 bases and J by 10 bases, 11 bases remained unmatched. In DNA form, the CDR3 reads TGCGCCAGCAGCGGGGACAGTTCATCGGGATCACCCCTCCACTTT. This encodes CASSGDSSSGSPLHF. The entire variable domain, with the rest obtained from reference TRBV5-1 and TRBJ1-6, is as follows: KAGVTQTPRYLIKTRGQQVTLSCSPISGHRSVSWYQQTPGQGLQFLFEYFSETQRNKGNFPGRFSGRQFSNSRSEMNVSTLELGDSALYLCASSGDSSSGSPLHFGNGTRLTVT.

Comment on this clone: It is likely a read error, because the conserved phenylalanine at the end of the CDR3 is missing. No DNA is shown, since the ends of the CDR3 on it are uncertain; the CDR3 is the one TCRdb lists. The V call is TRBV14, the J call TRBJ1-4; TRBD1 is the table's D call and was not checked against the DNA. The V gene's germline CDR1 is SGHDN and CDR2 FVKESK. The CDR3 totals 12 residues, both ends included. CDR3 protein: CASSQGRGQAVL.

J is TRBJ2-6 and V is TRBV2; TRBD1 aligns across 12 bases. Germline V CDR1 and CDR2: SNHLY, FYNNEI. This CDR3 contains 17 residues. After removal of 8 bases from V and 0 bases from J, the junction contained 5 bases not matched to a gene. The CDR3, as DNA: TGTGCCAGCGGGGGGGACAGGGGGCTCTCTGGGGCCAACGTCCTGACTTTC. Protein: CASGGDRGLSGANVLTF.

The rearrangement links TRBV9 to TRBJ2-2; D is unclear. This CDR3 has 15 amino acids. Trimming removed 0 bases from V and 2 bases from J, with 8 bases in between. Germline V lookup: CDR1 SGDLS, CDR2 YYNGEE. CDR3 in DNA: TGTGCCAGCAGCGTAGCCGGCGGAAACACCGGGGAGCTGTTTTTT. It translates to CASSVAGGNTGELFF.

In its sample, this clone ranks as medium-sized. V usage is TRBV6-5 and J usage is TRBJ2-1; 16 bases agree with TRBD2. The CDR3 extends over 15 amino acids. With V trimmed by 8 bases and J by 5 bases, 3 bases remained unmatched. Germline V CDR1 and CDR2: MNHEY, SVGAGI. CDR3 amino acids: CASEGLAGGHNEQFF. DNA for the CDR3: TGTGCCAGCGAGGGACTAGCGGGAGGGCACAATGAGCAGTTCTTC.

This clone was seen more than once but under ten times. V and J are TRBV7-2 and TRBJ1-6, with 9 nucleotides matching TRBD1. The germline V gene has CDR1 SGHTA and CDR2 FQGNSA. This CDR3 has 17 residues. V trimming: 1 base; J trimming: 10 bases; junction bases outside the gene matches: 11. Here the CDR3 reads CASSLGAGGTGWSPLHF. Written as DNA, the CDR3 is TGTGCCAGCAGCTTAGGGGCCGGAGGGACAGGGTGGTCACCCCTCCACTTT.

The gene calls are TRBV7-2 and TRBJ2-3; 10 nucleotides match TRBD2. J was trimmed by 4 bases and V by 4 bases; bases with no gene match: 11. The germline V gene has CDR1 SGHTA and CDR2 FQGNSA. This CDR3 region has 17 residues. The CDR3 spells CASSSRGAGGPADTQYF. CDR3 DNA sequence: TGTGCCAGCAGCTCCCGAGGAGCGGGAGGGCCTGCAGATACGCAGTATTTT. Drawing the rest from reference TRBV7-2 and TRBJ2-3, the complete variable domain is GAGVSQSPSNKVTEKGKDVELRCDPISGHTALYWYRQSLGQGLEFLIYFQGNSAPDKSGLPSDRFSAERTGGSVSTLTIQRTQQEDSAVYLCASSSRGAGGPADTQYFGPGTRLTVL.

In its sample, this clone was seen a few times. The V and J genes are TRBV5-4 and TRBJ1-1; D is perhaps TRBD1 (5 bases). V gave up 0 bases and J gave up 1 base, with 7 bases separating them. The CDR3 is 14 amino acids. Per germline, CDR1 SGHNT and CDR2 YYREEE (reference sequence). CDR3 sequence: CASSLGGGNTEAFF. In DNA, the CDR3 is TGTGCCAGCAGCTTGGGGGGCGGGAACACTGAAGCTTTCTTT.

The chain recombines TRBV12-3 or TRBV12-4 with TRBJ2-1; no reliable D call. The CDR3 length is 13 residues. V shed 6 bases and J shed 9 bases, with 15 bases lying between them. CDR3: CASSSSVHSEQFF. CDR3 DNA: TGTGCCAGCAGCTCTTCGGTTCATAGTGAGCAGTTCTTC.

The chain links TRBV20-1 to TRBJ1-1; no firm D call. Germline CDR1 and CDR2: DFQATT and SNEGSKA (reference sequence). The CDR3 has 14 residues. Trimming took 3 bases from V and 3 from J, leaving 14 bases between them. DNA for the CDR3: TGCAGTGCTAGTCAGGACCGTGGCTACACTGAAGCTTTCTTT. Its translation: CSASQDRGYTEAFF.

This sequence joins TRBV5-1 and TRBJ1-6; a possible D gene is TRBD1 (5 bases). Trimming removed 0 bases from V and 10 bases from J, with 11 bases in between. The CDR3 consists of 14 residues. The germline gives CDR1 SGHRS, CDR2 YFSETQ. CDR3 sequence (DNA): TGCGCCAGCAGCTTGGCTGGGGGTTGGTCACCCCTCCACTTT. This codes for CASSLAGGWSPLHF.

The chain employs TRBV5-6 and TRBJ2-7; D perhaps matches TRBD1 (6 bases). This CDR3 comprises 15 residues. V was cut by 4 bases and J by 0 bases, with 14 bases left in between. Germline loops: CDR1 SGHDT, CDR2 YYEEEE. The CDR3 DNA is TGTGCCAGCAGCCCTACTTGGGACACCTCCTACGAGCAGTACTTC. Encoded protein: CASSPTWDTSYEQYF.